These T cell receptor beta chains were read from a single sample in a study of blood T cell repertoires in COVID-19. Clones were read by immunoSEQ multiplex PCR, and TCRdb kept only the in-frame ones, dropping some. Of fewer than 250,000 clones listed, 90% were seen once; the top ten hold about 15%. What was sequenced was PBMCs or T cells enriched from blood (not recorded which). Receptors were obtained from a young man who had been exposed to COVID-19. The CDR3 runs from the conserved cysteine through the conserved F or W. Each record gives: CDR3 DNA, CDR3 protein, V gene, J gene, D gene, clone size. A D gene is named only where the DNA matches it firmly. Clone size is shown for a subset of rows, as once, few, many or a class of expanded clone.

TGTGCCAGCAGCCGCGACAGGGACGAGCAGTACTTC	CASSRDRDEQYF	TRBV7-9	TRBJ2-7	TRBD1	.
TGTGCCAGCAGACAGCGGGGCCTCTCGGGGGATACGCAGTATTTT	CASRQRGLSGDTQYF	TRBV7-6	TRBJ2-3	TRBD2	.
TGTGCCACCAGCAGAGGGGCCCTGGTCGACTCACCCCTCCACTTT	CATSRGALVDSPLHF	TRBV15	TRBJ1-6	.	.
TGTGCCAGCAGTGTGGGCAGGGTTTTGACAGATACGCAGTATTTT	CASSVGRVLTDTQYF	TRBV2	TRBJ2-3	.	.
TGTGCCAGTAGTACACTACTGGGTAGCAATCAGCCCCAGCATTTT	CASSTLLGSNQPQHF	TRBV19	TRBJ1-5	.	.
TGTGCCAGCAGCCCCCGGACAGGGAGCTCCTACGAGCAGTACTTC	CASSPRTGSSYEQYF	TRBV9	TRBJ2-7	TRBD1	.
TGTGCCAGCAGCAACACACTAGCGGGGGGATACAATGAGCAGTTCTTC	CASSNTLAGGYNEQFF	TRBV7-2	TRBJ2-1	TRBD2	.
TGTGCCAGCAGCCAAGGTATAGCGGGGGGACGTTACAATGAGCAGTTCTTC	CASSQGIAGGRYNEQFF	TRBV3-1/TRBV3-2	TRBJ2-1	TRBD2	few
TGTGCCAGCAGCTTTTTCGGGACAGGGGGAGGGAATGAGCAGTTCTTC	CASSFFGTGGGNEQFF	TRBV5-6	TRBJ2-1	TRBD1	once
TGTGCCAGCAGCCCGGGACAGGGGGGAGAAGCTTTCTTT	CASSPGQGGEAFF	TRBV7-3	TRBJ1-1	TRBD1	.
TGTGCCATCAGTGGGGACTCGGGGGGACGGTATGGCTACACCTTC	CAISGDSGGRYGYTF	TRBV10-3	TRBJ1-2	.	.
TGTGCCAGCAGCAAAGAGGGGACAGGGTTTGGGAGAAACACTGAAGCTTTCTTT	CASSKEGTGFGRNTEAFF	TRBV21-1	TRBJ1-1	.	.
TGTGCCAGCCGGGGGGCCTACAATGAGCAGTTCTTC	CASRGAYNEQFF	TRBV11-1	TRBJ2-1	TRBD2	.
TGTGCCAGCAGTGAATCTGGACTAAGAGGGAAAAAACTGTTTTTT	CASSESGLRGKKLFF	TRBV25-1	TRBJ1-4	.	.
TGTGCCAGCAGCGCCCATGACAGGGTCGCTGGAAACACCATATATTTT	CASSAHDRVAGNTIYF	TRBV7-9	TRBJ1-3	TRBD1	.
TGTGCCAGCAGCCAAGCCGCGGGGGGTTTCTACGAGCAGTACTTC	CASSQAAGGFYEQYF	TRBV3-1/TRBV3-2	TRBJ2-7	TRBD2	.
TGTGCCAGCAGCTTTCAAGGGGGTTCACCCCTCCACTTT	CASSFQGGSPLHF	TRBV7-6	TRBJ1-6	.	.
TGTGCTGTCGGGGTGGGCGGCTACACCTTC	CAVGVGGYTF	TRBV7-2	TRBJ1-2	.	.
TGTGCCAGCAGCTTCGACAGCACCACTCATGAAAAACTGTTTTTT	CASSFDSTTHEKLFF	TRBV11-2	TRBJ1-4	.	.
TGTGCCACCAGCAGAGATCGAACGGGCTCCTACAATGAGCAGTTCTTC	CATSRDRTGSYNEQFF	TRBV15	TRBJ2-1	.	.
TGTGCCAGCAGTTTAACCAGACAGGGATTGAATTCACCCCTCCACTTT	CASSLTRQGLNSPLHF	TRBV27	TRBJ1-6	TRBD1	.
TGTGCCACCAGCCCGACCAGGCAGTACAATGAGCAGTTCTTC	CATSPTRQYNEQFF	TRBV15	TRBJ2-1	.	once
TGTGCCAGCAGCTCCCTACAGCATTCACCCCTCCACTTT	CASSSLQHSPLHF	TRBV11-3	TRBJ1-6	.	.
TGTGCCAGTAGTATAGCGGAGGGCCCCGTCAACTATGGCTACACCTTC	CASSIAEGPVNYGYTF	TRBV19	TRBJ1-2	.	.